This T cell receptor beta chain was captured in a study of OX40 agonist ivuxolimab in advanced cancers. Study background: Three patients showed partial responses: one hepatocellular carcinoma and two cutaneous melanoma cases.

Libraries were prepared by immunoSEQ multiplex PCR; TCRdb keeps only in-frame clonotypes and omits some of them. The sample yields more than 50,000 clones, around 84% seen once. The specimen was CD4+ or CD8+ T cells sorted from blood, collected in a trial of the OX40 agonist ivuxolimab. The sequence came from an adult with an advanced solid tumor such as melanoma, head and neck, liver or kidney cancer.

The CDR3 reads CASSLAVGRTDTQYF. For the CDR3, the DNA is TGTGCCAGCAGCTTAGCGGTGGGCCGGACAGATACGCAGTATTTT. The chain joins TRBV7-2 to TRBJ2-3; D gene ambiguous. The CDR3 extends over 15 amino acids. Between the trimmed V and J ends, which lost 0 bases and 3 bases, there was a span of 10 bases. Germline V gene sequence: CDR1 SGHTA, CDR2 FQGNSA.